The 28 T cell receptor beta chains below all came from one sample that was sequenced in a study of metastatic and nonmetastatic thyroid tumors. TCRdb re-called clones via MiXCR from the PCR reads. Of roughly 12,000 clones listed, under 25% were seen once; the top ten hold around 14%. All patients were treatment-naive before thyroid surgery. Sequencing was performed on adjacent normal tissue. The receptors here all came from a female donor with papillary thyroid cancer or a benign thyroid nodule (not recorded which). Some clones in this sample may be carry-over from other donors' samples.

This clone was seen ten or more times. The chain carries TRBV6-1 and TRBJ2-7; 7 bases match TRBD2. The CDR3 contains 15 residues. V was clipped by 3 bases and J by 2 bases; unmatched bases: 7. The germline CDR1 and CDR2 sequences are MNHNS and SASEGT. The CDR3 here is CASSEAAGAAYEQYF. The CDR3 nucleotides read TGTGCCAGCAGTGAGGCGGCGGGAGCGGCCTACGAGCAGTACTTC.

V usage is TRBV12-3 or TRBV12-4 and J usage is TRBJ1-1; tentatively, D is TRBD1 (5 bases). CDR3 length: 12 amino acids. Trimming took off 6 bases at V and 7 bases at J, with 12 bases between the two ends. CDR3 in DNA: TGTGCCAGCAGCCCCGACAGCTATGAAGCTTTCTTT. Translating it yields CASSPDSYEAFF.

This clone was observed at least ten times. The same CDR3 also results from other DNA sequences found in this sample. The chain joins TRBV9 to TRBJ2-5; 7 nucleotides match TRBD1. This CDR3 comprises 14 residues. Germline CDR1 reads SGDLS; CDR2 reads YYNGEE. With 3 bases clipped from V and 1 base from J, the junction kept 3 bases outside the gene matches. In DNA, the CDR3 is TGTGCCAGCAGCGGACGACAGGGCCAAGAGACCCAGTACTTC. It specifies CASSGRQGQETQYF.

A note on this clone: The conserved final phenylalanine or tryptophan is absent from the CDR3, which likely points to a read error. It is unclear where the CDR3 begins or ends on the DNA, so no DNA is shown, and the CDR3 is as TCRdb lists it. V gene TRBV9 combines with J gene TRBJ2-3; TRBD2 is the table's D call and was not checked against the DNA. CDR1 and CDR2 (germline): SGDLS, YYNGEE. The CDR3 spans 14 residues, counting both ends. The chain's CDR3 is CASGTWASTDTQYS.

Judged by abundance, this clone is medium-sized. The chain recombines TRBV7-2 with TRBJ1-3, with unresolved D. This CDR3 spans 15 amino acids. Per germline, CDR1 SGHTA and CDR2 FQGNSA. Trimming stripped 2 bases from V and 1 base from J, with 9 bases between. The CDR3 spells CASSLKGGSGNTIYF. The CDR3 nucleotides are TGTGCCAGCAGCTTAAAGGGAGGGTCTGGAAACACCATATATTTT.

The rearrangement joins TRBV11-2 to TRBJ2-7, with 7 positions matching TRBD2. Germline values: CDR1 SGHAT, CDR2 FQNNGV. The CDR3 has 14 residues. The ends lost 1 base at V and 5 bases at J; junction bases unmatched: 5. The DNA of the CDR3 is TGTGCCAGCAGCTTAGTGGCGGGGGTGCACGAGCAGTACTTC. Translating it yields CASSLVAGVHEQYF.

There are many counts of this clone. The chain is built from TRBV4-3 and TRBJ2-7, with D maybe TRBD1 (5 bases). The CDR3 runs to 16 residues. Germline CDR1 is LGHNA and CDR2 is YSLEER. V was cut by 0 bases and J by 0 bases, with 12 bases left in between. CDR3 protein: CASSQEWGDSSYEQYF. In nucleotides, the CDR3 is TGCGCCAGCAGCCAAGAGTGGGGTGACAGCTCCTACGAGCAGTACTTC.

About this clone: Relative to the germline gene, one junction end is altered; a read error may explain this. The chain is built from TRBV20-1 and TRBJ2-2; D may match TRBD1 or TRBD2 (5 bases each). This CDR3 has 14 amino acids. Germline V CDR1 and CDR2: DFQATT, SNEGSKA (reference sequence). CDR3 bases: TGCAGTGCTAGAGATTTAGGGGTCACCGGGGAGCTGTTTTTC. Its protein is CSARDLGVTGELFF.

This clone is termed medium-sized. The V and J genes are TRBV12-3 or TRBV12-4 and TRBJ2-3; possibly TRBD2 for D (5 bases). V shed 3 bases and J shed 3 bases, with 10 bases lying between them. This CDR3 has 14 amino acids. CDR3 DNA sequence: TGTGCCAGCAGTTTTAGTCGCGGGACAGATACGCAGTATTTT. Protein product: CASSFSRGTDTQYF.

This clone was seen many times. This sample includes further DNA sequences coding for the same CDR3. The V and J genes are TRBV20-1 and TRBJ2-5; D may be TRBD2 (6 bases). Germline V CDR1 and CDR2: DFQATT, SNEGSKA (reference sequence). The length of the CDR3 is 16 residues. V was trimmed by 0 bases and J by 1 base, leaving 15 bases between them. CDR3 nucleotide sequence: TGCAGTGCTAGAGATTTAGCGGCCACAATCCAAGAGACCCAGTACTTC. Translated: CSARDLAATIQETQYF.

This clone was counted a few times. This chain connects TRBV27 to TRBJ2-7; D ambiguous. The ends were cut back, 11 bases at V and 0 bases at J, with 29 bases in the middle. The CDR3 spans 18 residues. Germline values: CDR1 MNHEY, CDR2 SMNVEV (reference sequence). CDR3 residues: CAGTKGVRVEGGSYEQYF. CDR3 sequence (DNA): TGTGCCGGTACCAAAGGAGTTCGGGTGGAAGGCGGCTCCTACGAGCAGTACTTC.

This clone was observed a few times. With a much larger clone just one base away, this may be a read error. This CDR3 is also generated by other DNA sequences in the sample. The chain couples TRBV20-1 to TRBJ2-4; D not certain. The length of the CDR3 is 13 residues. V was trimmed by 6 bases and J by 0 bases, leaving 9 bases between them. Germline CDR1 reads DFQATT; CDR2 reads SNEGSKA (reference sequence). In DNA form, the CDR3 reads TGCAGTGCCCCCCTGCTAGCCAAAAACATTCAGTACTTC. As protein: CSAPLLAKNIQYF.

The chain carries TRBV27 and TRBJ2-7; perhaps D is TRBD1 or TRBD2 (5 bases each). CDR3 size: 15 residues. Trimming left V 7 bases short and J 7 bases short, with 23 bases between. Germline V gene data show CDR1 as MNHEY and CDR2 as SMNVEV (reference sequence). CDR3 protein: CASTGLGARPGEQYF. The CDR3 nucleotides read TGTGCCAGCACCGGCCTCGGGGCACGGCCGGGGGAGCAGTACTTC.

Notes on this clone: Other DNA sequences in this sample translate to the same CDR3. The rearrangement joins TRBV7-6 to TRBJ2-7; perhaps TRBD1 as D (5 bases). V lost 5 bases and J 4 bases, leaving 15 bases between the germline ends. Germline V gene lookup returns CDR1 SGHVS and CDR2 FNYEAQ. The length of the CDR3 is 14 residues. CDR3 in DNA: TGTGCCAGCAGCCGAGGACAAGGTGCGTACGAGCAGTACTTC. Amino acids: CASSRGQGAYEQYF.

This chain links TRBV28 with TRBJ1-5, with 11 bases that match TRBD1. V shed 4 bases, J shed 5 bases, and the junction held 7 bases outside the gene matches. This CDR3 contains 16 residues. CDR1 MDHEN and CDR2 SYDVKM come from the germline V gene. In DNA form, the CDR3 reads TGTGCCAGCAGTTCGTGGACAGGGGGCGGCTATCAGCCCCAGCATTTT. This translates into CASSSWTGGGYQPQHF.

In its sample, this clone was seen many times. A much more abundant neighbour one base away suggests this may be a read error. This chain connects TRBV5-1 to TRBJ2-1; D not certain. Germline assignment: CDR1 SGHRS and CDR2 YFSETQ. The CDR3 covers 13 residues. CDR3 bases: TGCGCCAGCAGCTACTACTCCTACAATGAGCAGTCCTTC. This encodes CASSYYSYNEQSF.

This clone has only a few counts. V usage is TRBV30 and J usage is TRBJ1-2; weak D call: TRBD1 (6 bases). This CDR3 is built from 12 residues. The germline V gene has CDR1 GTSNPN and CDR2 SVGIG (reference sequence). Deletions cut 5 bases from V and 8 bases from J, with 15 bases between. Here the CDR3 DNA reads TGTGCCTGGCGAGGGGGGGCGGAGGGCTACACCTTC. This encodes CAWRGGAEGYTF.

The chain couples TRBV6-1 to TRBJ2-5; D is unresolved. The germline V gene encodes CDR1 MNHNS and CDR2 SASEGT. Trimming cost V 2 bases and J 0 bases, with 13 bases left between them. The CDR3 is made up of 16 amino acids. CDR3 coding DNA: TGTGCCAGCAGTGAATCCTACCGGGCCAACCAAGAGACCCAGTACTTC. Its protein is CASSESYRANQETQYF.

Details on this clone: Germline is not matched at one junction end, which may reflect a read error. The V gene is TRBV11-2, the J gene TRBJ2-5; no definite D call. The length of the CDR3 is 14 residues. Looked up from germline, CDR1 is SGHAT and CDR2 is FQNNGV. CDR3 sequence reads: CASSSPGVPENQYF. CDR3 nucleotide sequence: TGTGCCAGCAGCTCGCCTGGGGTACCGGAGAACCAGTACTTC.

The chain is built from TRBV4-1 and TRBJ2-7; 9 bases line up with TRBD1. The V gene end was trimmed by 4 bases and the J gene end by 1 base; junction bases not matched to a gene: 8. The CDR3 has 16 residues. The germline CDR1 and CDR2 sequences are MGHRA and YSYEKL. CDR3 sequence reads: CASSRGTGLSSYEQYF. The DNA of the CDR3 is TGCGCCAGCAGCCGGGGGACAGGGTTGAGTTCCTACGAGCAGTACTTC.

A word on this clone: One base away lies a much larger clone, so this may be a sequencing read error. The rearrangement uses TRBV4-2 and TRBJ2-1, with D perhaps given as TRBD1 or TRBD2 (6 bases each). V lost 6 bases, J lost 5 bases, and 20 bases lay in between. CDR3 size: 16 residues. Germline-derived CDR1 and CDR2 are LGHNA and YNFKEQ. The CDR3 DNA reads as TGTGCCAGCAGACATGGGGGCACGGGGGTGCACAATGAGCAGTTCTTC. Translating it yields CASRHGGTGVHNEQFF.

This clone is classed as medium-sized. The same CDR3 arises from other DNA sequences in this sample as well. The genes are TRBV6-1 and TRBJ2-2; D perhaps matches TRBD2 (5 bases). The germline V gene encodes CDR1 MNHNS and CDR2 SASEGT. The CDR3 is made up of 16 amino acids. With 8 bases removed from V and 5 bases from J, the gap between germline ends came to 21 bases. CDR3 sequence (DNA): TGTGCCAGCCGAGAAACGGGAAGACGATTGACCGGGGAGCTGTTTTTT. Translated, it gives CASRETGRRLTGELFF.

This clone was recorded a few times. The CDR3 here is CSVDSQGGYGYTF. CDR3 sequence (DNA): TGCAGTGTGGACAGCCAGGGAGGCTATGGCTACACCTTC. J is TRBJ1-2 and V is TRBV20-1, with D possibly matching TRBD1 (6 bases). V was cut by 7 bases and J by 4 bases, with 16 bases left in between. CDR3 length equals 13 residues. The germline CDR1 and CDR2 sequences are DFQATT and SNEGSKA (reference sequence).

Judged by abundance, this clone is medium-sized. The chain employs TRBV5-1 and TRBJ2-2, with 7 bases lining up with TRBD1. The CDR3 has 16 residues. Germline assignment: CDR1 SGHRS and CDR2 YFSETQ. J lost 5 bases, V lost 4 bases, and 11 bases had no gene match. The DNA of the CDR3 is TGCGCCAGCAGCCATAAGACAGGGATAAGTACCGGGGAGCTGTTTTTT. Residues: CASSHKTGISTGELFF.

J is TRBJ1-6 and V is TRBV19; D perhaps matches TRBD1 (5 bases). Trimming shortened V by 8 bases and J by 0 bases, and 11 bases separated the two germline ends. Looked up from germline, CDR1 is LNHDA and CDR2 is SQIVND (reference sequence). CDR3 length: 15 residues. The CDR3 DNA reads TGTGCCAGTCTGCCAGGGAGCTCCTATAATTCACCCCTCCACTTT. Translation: CASLPGSSYNSPLHF.

This clone occurred many times. The V gene is TRBV5-6, the J gene TRBJ1-2; D unresolved. V lost 4 bases and J 7 bases, leaving 11 bases between the germline ends. This CDR3 is built from 12 residues. Germline V gives CDR1 SGHDT, CDR2 YYEEEE. The CDR3 bases are TGTGCCAGCAGCATACGACGCGGTGGCTACACCTTC. It specifies CASSIRRGGYTF. The complete variable domain, with remaining parts taken from reference TRBV5-6 and TRBJ1-2, reads DAGVTQSPTHLIKTRGQQVTLRCSPKSGHDTVSWYQQALGQGPQFIFQYYEEEERQRGNFPDRFSGHQFPNYSSELNVNALLLGDSALYLCASSIRRGGYTFGSGTRLTVV.

Notes on this clone: An end of the junction differs from the germline gene, which may be a read error. The genes are TRBV12-3 or TRBV12-4 and TRBJ1-4, with D uncertain. The CDR3 spans 13 residues. CDR3 region: CASSLGLNEELFF. The CDR3 DNA reads as TGTGCCAGCAGTTTAGGTTTAAATGAAGAACTGTTTTTT.

This clone is deemed medium-sized. This rearrangement joins TRBV6-1 to TRBJ1-6, with D uncertain. The CDR3 is made up of 13 amino acids. Germline CDR1 and CDR2: MNHNS and SASEGT. V gave up 5 bases and J gave up 7 bases, with 9 bases separating them. CDR3 coding DNA: TGTGCCAGCAGTTTAGCCTGGAATTCACCCCTCCACTTT. The encoded protein is CASSLAWNSPLHF.